A single sample gave rise to the 27 T cell receptor beta chains below, sequenced in a study of shared clonotypes between healthy human individuals. This table comes from immunoSEQ multiplex PCR, and its TCRdb copy is limited to in-frame clones, with some not included. In the table there are roughly 2,000,000 clones, just over 90% of which are singletons. CD45RO-negative cells were positively selected for CCR7, leaving out terminally differentiated effector memory CD45RA+ cells. Source material: naive CD8+ T cells from PBMCs. The receptors come from a man in his late teens or twenties in good health. Some clones in this sample may be carry-over from other donors' samples.

The J gene is TRBJ1-5, the V gene TRBV7-2; no reliable D call. This CDR3 has 16 residues. Germline-derived CDR1 and CDR2 are SGHTA and FQGNSA. Trimming left V 4 bases short and J 0 bases short, with 13 bases between. The CDR3 DNA sequence: TGTGCCAGCAGCTCCATGGGCCGGATTAGCAATCAGCCCCAGCATTTT. Amino acids: CASSSMGRISNQPQHF.

The chain combines TRBV28 with TRBJ2-2; D gene ambiguous. This CDR3 comprises 14 residues. Looked up from germline, CDR1 is MDHEN and CDR2 is SYDVKM. Trimming shortened V by 7 bases and J by 6 bases, and 15 bases separated the two germline ends. The CDR3, as DNA: TGTGCCAGCAAAACCCTACTTGGTGCCGGGGAGCTGTTTTTT. Amino acid sequence: CASKTLLGAGELFF.

This sequence joins TRBV7-3 and TRBJ2-3; TRBD2 aligns across 12 bases. This CDR3 is built from 17 residues. The trim removed 5 bases at V and 4 bases at J, leaving 10 bases unmatched. CDR1 is SGHTA, CDR2 FQGTGA, per germline. CDR3 in amino acids: CASSARPTSGSADTQYF. The CDR3 region has the DNA TGTGCCAGCAGCGCTAGACCGACTAGCGGGAGCGCAGATACGCAGTATTTT. The full variable domain, rest sourced from reference TRBV7-3 and TRBJ2-3, is GAGVSQTPSNKVTEKGKYVELRCDPISGHTALYWYRQSLGQGPEFLIYFQGTGAADDSGLPNDRFFAVRPEGSVSTLKIQRTERGDSAVYLCASSARPTSGSADTQYFGPGTRLTVL.

This clone was seen a few times. The J gene is TRBJ2-2, the V gene TRBV16; 10 bases are shared with TRBD2. The CDR3 covers 15 residues. With V trimmed by 1 base and J by 5 bases, 1 base remained unmatched. Germline lookup yields CDR1 KGHSY and CDR2 FQNENV. CDR3 sequence (DNA): TGTGCCAGCAGCCAATTGGGACTAGCGACCGGGGAGCTGTTTTTT. Protein sequence: CASSQLGLATGELFF.

The chain carries TRBV6-1 and TRBJ1-2; tentative D call: TRBD1 (6 bases). The CDR3 spans 17 residues. Per the germline V gene, CDR1 is MNHNS and CDR2 is SASEGT. V lost 2 bases and J 0 bases, leaving 16 bases between the germline ends. The CDR3, as DNA: TGTGCCAGCAGTGAAATCTTGGACAGATCATCTAACTATGGCTACACCTTC. It specifies CASSEILDRSSNYGYTF.

The J gene is TRBJ2-2, the V gene TRBV5-4; no firm D call. Trimming cost V 0 bases and J 3 bases, with 12 bases left between them. Germline loops: CDR1 SGHNT, CDR2 YYREEE (reference sequence). The CDR3 totals 16 residues. The CDR3 nucleotides read TGTGCCAGCAGCTTGGGGGCTACCGTCGACACCGGGGAGCTGTTTTTT. This gives the protein CASSLGATVDTGELFF.

This chain uses TRBV28 with TRBJ2-3, with 13 nucleotides matching TRBD2. The CDR3 contains 15 residues. Germline V gene data show CDR1 as MDHEN and CDR2 as SYDVKM. V trimming: 6 bases; J trimming: 6 bases; junction bases outside the gene matches: 6. CDR3 DNA sequence: TGTGCCAGCAGACTAGCGGGAGGGATCTGGGATACGCAGTATTTT. As protein: CASRLAGGIWDTQYF. Full variable domain (remainder filled in from reference TRBV28 and TRBJ2-3): DVKVTQSSRYLVKRTGEKVFLECVQDMDHENMFWYRQDPGLGLRLIYFSYDVKMKEKGDIPEGYSVSREKKERFSLILESASTNQTSMYLCASRLAGGIWDTQYFGPGTRLTVL.

The gene calls are TRBV5-1 and TRBJ2-3; 9 nucleotides match TRBD2. The CDR3 is 19 amino acids. Germline V gene sequence: CDR1 SGHRS, CDR2 YFSETQ. V dropped 5 bases and J dropped 4; count of bases not matched to a gene: 20. CDR3 loop: CASRGEGRSSSGNPDTQYF. Written as DNA, the CDR3 is TGCGCCAGCAGGGGTGAGGGCCGGAGCTCTAGCGGGAATCCAGATACGCAGTATTTT.

With respect to this clone: Different DNA sequences within this sample yield the same CDR3. This chain joins TRBV5-1 and TRBJ2-7; TRBD1 matches 7 bases. The CDR3 sequence is 13 residues long. Germline values: CDR1 SGHRS, CDR2 YFSETQ. V was clipped by 7 bases and J by 4 bases; unmatched bases: 8. The CDR3 DNA reads as TGCGCCAGCTCATACGGGACAGTATACGAGCAGTACTTC. This codes for CASSYGTVYEQYF.

The V gene is TRBV11-2, the J gene TRBJ2-5; possibly TRBD2 for D (6 bases). The V and J ends lost 1 base and 5 bases respectively, with 14 bases between them. The germline CDR1 and CDR2 sequences are SGHAT and FQNNGV. There are 15 residues in the CDR3. Here the CDR3 DNA reads TGTGCCAGCAGCTTAGTCTCGACTAGGCGCGAGACCCAGTACTTC. This gives the protein CASSLVSTRRETQYF.

The rearrangement links TRBV9 to TRBJ2-2, with a weak D call TRBD2 (5 bases). The CDR3 totals 14 residues. Looked up from germline, CDR1 is SGDLS and CDR2 is YYNGEE. Trimming left V 3 bases short and J 6 bases short, with 12 bases between. The CDR3 DNA reads as TGTGCCAGCAGCGGCGGCGAGGGAGCCGGGGAGCTGTTTTTT. This sequence encodes CASSGGEGAGELFF.

This chain's CDR3 is CSVDHTGELFF. CDR3 nucleotide sequence: TGCAGCGTTGACCATACCGGGGAGCTGTTTTTT. The chain uses TRBV29-1 and TRBJ2-2; D unclear. The CDR3 is 11 amino acids. The V end was cut by 3 bases, the J end by 5 bases, with 4 bases between. Germline V gene sequence: CDR1 SQVTM, CDR2 ANQGSEA.

The chain links TRBV7-9 to TRBJ1-4, with D unresolved. Germline values: CDR1 SEHNR, CDR2 FQNEAQ (reference sequence). The CDR3 has 16 residues. V lost 4 bases, J lost 0 bases, and 12 bases lay in between. DNA for the CDR3: TGTGCCAGCAGCTATCCCGGGCGGGCAACTAATGAAAAACTGTTTTTT. The encoded protein is CASSYPGRATNEKLFF.

V gene TRBV7-9 combines with J gene TRBJ1-5, with TRBD1 matching over 7 bases. The V and J ends lost 1 base and 8 bases, in that order; junction bases with no gene match: 8. Germline V gene data show CDR1 as SEHNR and CDR2 as FQNEAQ (reference sequence). This CDR3 spans 15 amino acids. The CDR3 nucleotides are TGTGCCAGCAGCTTAGGGACCGGGACAGTTGAGCCCCAGCATTTT. This sequence encodes CASSLGTGTVEPQHF.

The rearrangement links TRBV7-9 to TRBJ2-7, with 8 nucleotides matching TRBD2. V shed 1 base, J shed 5 bases, and the junction held 7 bases outside the gene matches. Germline values: CDR1 SEHNR, CDR2 FQNEAQ (reference sequence). The CDR3 runs to 15 residues. In DNA, the CDR3 is TGTGCCAGCAGCTTAGTGAGCGGGAGCCGCGACGAGCAGTACTTC. Amino acid sequence: CASSLVSGSRDEQYF.

The J gene is TRBJ2-1, the V gene TRBV10-1; D not certain. CDR3 length equals 13 residues. CDR1 and CDR2 from the germline V gene are WNHNN and SYGVQD (reference sequence). Trimming took off 4 bases at V and 4 bases at J, with 8 bases between the two ends. CDR3 region: CASSGTSYNEQFF. Written as DNA, the CDR3 is TGCGCCAGCAGTGGTACAAGTTACAATGAGCAGTTCTTC.

V gene TRBV15 combines with J gene TRBJ2-2; 8 nucleotides line up with TRBD2. With V trimmed by 4 bases and J by 0 bases, 13 bases remained unmatched. The CDR3 is 19 amino acids. Germline CDR1 reads LNHNV; CDR2 reads YYDKDF (reference sequence). CDR3 amino acids: CATSNPGASGYTNTGELFF. CDR3 nucleotides: TGTGCCACCAGCAACCCCGGGGCTAGCGGGTATACGAACACCGGGGAGCTGTTTTTT.

The rearrangement uses TRBV2 and TRBJ1-2; D gene uncertain. V lost 7 bases and J lost 1, with 19 bases in between. The germline V gene encodes CDR1 SNHLY and CDR2 FYNNEI. This CDR3 has 16 residues. The CDR3 reads CASKPPKGSINYGYTF. The CDR3 nucleotides read TGTGCCAGCAAACCCCCGAAAGGCAGTATTAACTATGGCTACACCTTC. Combining the CDR3 with reference TRBV2 and TRBJ1-2 gives the whole variable domain EPEVTQTPSHQVTQMGQEVILRCVPISNHLYFYWYRQILGQKVEFLVSFYNNEISEKSEIFDDQFSVERPDGSNFTLKIRSTKLEDSAMYFCASKPPKGSINYGYTFGSGTRLTVV.

There are a few counts of this clone. The genes are TRBV14 and TRBJ2-2; tentative D call: TRBD2 (5 bases). CDR3 size: 13 residues. Germline CDR1 is SGHDN and CDR2 is FVKESK. V was trimmed by 8 bases and J by 4 bases, leaving 11 bases between them. The CDR3 is CASDPGGTGELFF. DNA for the CDR3: TGTGCCAGCGACCCAGGAGGCACCGGGGAGCTGTTTTTT.

The V and J genes are TRBV11-2 and TRBJ1-1; D is uncertain. The CDR3 is 12 amino acids. Germline lookup yields CDR1 SGHAT and CDR2 FQNNGV. Trimming removed 0 bases at V and 9 bases at J, with 8 bases between. CDR3 in amino acids: CASSLDSAQAFF. The CDR3 nucleotides are TGTGCCAGCAGCTTAGACAGCGCCCAAGCTTTCTTT.

The chain carries TRBV21-1 and TRBJ2-4; the table's D gene call, TRBD2, was not cross checked with the DNA. TRBV21-1 has pseudogene status. The CDR3 has 12 amino acids. CDR3 in amino acids: CAGQWREGIQYF. As DNA, the CDR3 is TGTGCCGGGCAATGGCGGGAGGGGATTCAGTACTTC.

The V call is TRBV29-1, the J call TRBJ2-1, with D perhaps TRBD1 (6 bases). The CDR3 runs to 15 residues. Germline-derived CDR1 and CDR2 are SQVTM and ANQGSEA. The CDR3, as DNA: TGCAGTGCAGGGGTGAGCGGTCCCTCCTACAATGAGCAGTTCTTC. It codes for CSAGVSGPSYNEQFF.

The genes are TRBV9 and TRBJ2-2; TRBD2 agrees at 11 bases. Germline-derived CDR1 and CDR2 are SGDLS and YYNGEE. The V gene end was trimmed by 3 bases and the J gene end by 4 bases; junction bases not matched to a gene: 8. This CDR3 spans 17 amino acids. Written as DNA, the CDR3 is TGTGCCAGCAGCGCCCCAAGGGGGACTAGCGGCACCGGGGAGCTGTTTTTT. It codes for CASSAPRGTSGTGELFF.

The chain combines TRBV27 with TRBJ2-5; 9 bases map to TRBD1. After removal of 3 bases from V and 5 bases from J, the junction contained 7 bases not matched to a gene. CDR3 size: 15 residues. CDR1 is MNHEY, CDR2 SMNVEV, per germline (reference sequence). CDR3 protein: CASSFRDRVTETQYF. The CDR3 nucleotides are TGTGCCAGCAGTTTTAGGGACAGGGTAACGGAGACCCAGTACTTC.

CDR3 DNA: TGTGCCAGCAGTTTAACAACCAATCAGCCCCAGCATTTT. As protein: CASSLTTNQPQHF. The chain combines TRBV27 with TRBJ1-5; D unresolved. The germline CDR1 and CDR2 sequences are MNHEY and SMNVEV (reference sequence). The CDR3 contains 13 residues. V shed 2 bases and J shed 3 bases, with 5 bases lying between them.

This chain links TRBV28 with TRBJ2-7; D remains unclear. Looked up from germline, CDR1 is MDHEN and CDR2 is SYDVKM. The V end lost 5 bases, the J end lost 5 bases, and 16 bases lay between the germline ends. The CDR3 loop spans 14 amino acids. The CDR3 here is CASSPLQKRNEQYF. Written as DNA, the CDR3 is TGTGCCAGCAGTCCCCTCCAGAAGAGGAACGAGCAGTACTTC. The full variable domain, in which reference TRBV28 and TRBJ2-7 provide the parts outside the CDR3, is DVKVTQSSRYLVKRTGEKVFLECVQDMDHENMFWYRQDPGLGLRLIYFSYDVKMKEKGDIPEGYSVSREKKERFSLILESASTNQTSMYLCASSPLQKRNEQYFGPGTRLTVT.

The chain employs TRBV27 and TRBJ1-2; D gene ambiguous. V dropped 7 bases and J dropped 0 bases, with 15 bases sitting between them. The CDR3 has 15 amino acids. Germline loops: CDR1 MNHEY, CDR2 SMNVEV (reference sequence). The chain's CDR3 is CASTLRGASNYGYTF. In nucleotides, the CDR3 is TGTGCCAGCACCTTGCGAGGAGCCTCTAACTATGGCTACACCTTC.